A single sample gave rise to the 10 T cell receptor beta chains below, sequenced in a study of lymphopenia after photon versus proton radiotherapy. Clones were read by immunoSEQ multiplex PCR, and TCRdb kept only the in-frame ones, dropping some. The profile shows some 64,000 clones, around 90% of them singletons. The source material was peripheral blood, sampled from a patient treated with proton-based radiotherapy. These receptors all come from a man older than 75 with esophageal cancer.

This chain links TRBV4-3 with TRBJ2-5; 7 nucleotides match TRBD1. The CDR3 totals 15 residues. CDR1 is LGHNA and CDR2 is YSLEER in the germline V gene. V dropped 0 bases and J dropped 3; count of bases not matched to a gene: 4. CDR3 sequence: CASSQDSGGEETQYF. CDR3 DNA: TGCGCCAGCAGCCAAGATTCAGGGGGAGAAGAGACCCAGTACTTC.

This chain uses TRBV19 with TRBJ2-7; 9 positions agree with TRBD1. V was pared by 3 bases and J by 6 bases, with 3 bases of the junction left unmatched. In germline, CDR1 is LNHDA, CDR2 SQIVND (reference sequence). The CDR3 covers 13 residues. CDR3 loop: CASSIGTGSEQYF. The CDR3 region has the DNA TGTGCCAGTAGTATCGGGACAGGGAGCGAGCAGTACTTC.

The gene calls are TRBV7-9 and TRBJ2-3; 12 bases align to TRBD1. Trimming removed 3 bases from V and 3 bases from J; junction bases left unmatched: 7. CDR1 and CDR2 (germline): SEHNR, FQNEAQ (reference sequence). The CDR3 covers 17 residues. As DNA, the CDR3 is TGTGCCAGCAGCTTTGGGACAGGGGGCATTTGGACAGATACGCAGTATTTT. It specifies CASSFGTGGIWTDTQYF.

The gene calls are TRBV6-1 and TRBJ1-5; D may be TRBD1 (5 bases). This CDR3 spans 13 amino acids. V shed 7 bases and J shed 4 bases, with 11 bases lying between them. Germline CDR1 MNHNS, CDR2 SASEGT. The DNA of the CDR3 is TGTGCCAGCAAGGGGCAGGATAATCAGCCCCAGCATTTT. Translating gives CASKGQDNQPQHF.

The genes are TRBV4-1 and TRBJ1-1; tentatively, D is TRBD1 (5 bases). CDR1 is MGHRA, CDR2 YSYEKL, per germline. V was cut by 4 bases and J by 1 base, with 10 bases left in between. The CDR3 spans 14 residues. The CDR3 sequence is CASSLTVGNTEAFF. CDR3 nucleotide sequence: TGCGCCAGCAGCCTGACAGTAGGGAACACTGAAGCTTTCTTT.

This clone was detected once. CDR3 amino acids: CASSWGQHYEQYF. The DNA for the CDR3 is TGTGCCAGCAGCTGGGGACAGCACTACGAGCAGTACTTC. V gene TRBV7-9 combines with J gene TRBJ2-7; 7 bases are shared with TRBD1. V dropped 4 bases and J dropped 3; count of bases not matched to a gene: 3. CDR1 is SEHNR, CDR2 FQNEAQ, per germline (reference sequence). The CDR3 has 13 residues. Looking up the rest from reference TRBV7-9 and TRBJ2-7 gives the full variable domain: DTGVSQNPRHKITKRGQNVTFRCDPISEHNRLYWYRQTLGQGPEFLTYFQNEAQLEKSRLLSDRFSAERPKGSFSTLEIQRTEQGDSAMYLCASSWGQHYEQYFGPGTRLTVT.

The chain joins TRBV4-1 to TRBJ2-5; maybe TRBD1 (6 bases). Trimming removed 0 bases at V and 4 bases at J, with 12 bases between. Per the germline V gene, CDR1 is MGHRA and CDR2 is YSYEKL. CDR3 length: 15 amino acids. CDR3 coding DNA: TGCGCCAGCAGCCAAGACAGGGGAAAACGAGAGACCCAGTACTTC. It encodes CASSQDRGKRETQYF.

In this sample, this clone turned up a few times. The chain has TRBV6-5 and TRBJ2-1; tentatively, D is TRBD1 (5 bases). The CDR3 consists of 15 residues. The ends were cut back, 8 bases at V and 0 bases at J, with 14 bases in the middle. The germline V gene encodes CDR1 MNHEY and CDR2 SVGAGI. The CDR3 region is CASRSDTSSYNEQFF. The CDR3 region has the DNA TGTGCCAGCCGATCGGACACCAGCTCCTACAATGAGCAGTTCTTC.

The J gene is TRBJ2-7, the V gene TRBV6-5; possibly TRBD2 for D (6 bases). CDR1 and CDR2 (germline): MNHEY, SVGAGI. With 8 bases removed from V and 6 bases from J, the gap between germline ends came to 17 bases. This CDR3 contains 13 residues. CDR3 sequence reads: CASSIQGGVEQYF. CDR3 DNA: TGTGCCAGCTCCATCCAGGGAGGCGTCGAGCAGTACTTC.

V and J are TRBV5-1 and TRBJ2-3; 8 bases map to TRBD2. Germline lookup yields CDR1 SGHRS and CDR2 YFSETQ. With 2 bases clipped from V and 4 bases from J, the junction kept 6 bases outside the gene matches. The CDR3 extends over 15 amino acids. This CDR3 is CASSFATSVADTQYF. The DNA of the CDR3 is TGCGCCAGCAGCTTCGCGACTAGCGTTGCAGATACGCAGTATTTT. Filled out from reference TRBV5-1 and TRBJ2-3, the complete variable domain reads KAGVTQTPRYLIKTRGQQVTLSCSPISGHRSVSWYQQTPGQGLQFLFEYFSETQRNKGNFPGRFSGRQFSNSRSEMNVSTLELGDSALYLCASSFATSVADTQYFGPGTRLTVL.